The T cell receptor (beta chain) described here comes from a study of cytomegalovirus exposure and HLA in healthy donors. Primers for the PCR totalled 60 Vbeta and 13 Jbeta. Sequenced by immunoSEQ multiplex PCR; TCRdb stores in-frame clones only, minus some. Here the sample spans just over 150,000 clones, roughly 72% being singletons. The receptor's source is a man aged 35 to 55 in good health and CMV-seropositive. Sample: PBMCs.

CDR3 protein: CASSQRQKMNTIYF. DNA for the CDR3: TGTGCCAGCAGCCAAAGACAGAAGATGAACACCATATATTTT. The chain links TRBV4-2 to TRBJ1-3; D might be TRBD1 (5 bases). The V gene lost 2 bases and the J gene lost 7 bases, with 12 bases spanning the gap. The CDR3 spans 14 residues. In germline, CDR1 is LGHNA, CDR2 YNFKEQ.